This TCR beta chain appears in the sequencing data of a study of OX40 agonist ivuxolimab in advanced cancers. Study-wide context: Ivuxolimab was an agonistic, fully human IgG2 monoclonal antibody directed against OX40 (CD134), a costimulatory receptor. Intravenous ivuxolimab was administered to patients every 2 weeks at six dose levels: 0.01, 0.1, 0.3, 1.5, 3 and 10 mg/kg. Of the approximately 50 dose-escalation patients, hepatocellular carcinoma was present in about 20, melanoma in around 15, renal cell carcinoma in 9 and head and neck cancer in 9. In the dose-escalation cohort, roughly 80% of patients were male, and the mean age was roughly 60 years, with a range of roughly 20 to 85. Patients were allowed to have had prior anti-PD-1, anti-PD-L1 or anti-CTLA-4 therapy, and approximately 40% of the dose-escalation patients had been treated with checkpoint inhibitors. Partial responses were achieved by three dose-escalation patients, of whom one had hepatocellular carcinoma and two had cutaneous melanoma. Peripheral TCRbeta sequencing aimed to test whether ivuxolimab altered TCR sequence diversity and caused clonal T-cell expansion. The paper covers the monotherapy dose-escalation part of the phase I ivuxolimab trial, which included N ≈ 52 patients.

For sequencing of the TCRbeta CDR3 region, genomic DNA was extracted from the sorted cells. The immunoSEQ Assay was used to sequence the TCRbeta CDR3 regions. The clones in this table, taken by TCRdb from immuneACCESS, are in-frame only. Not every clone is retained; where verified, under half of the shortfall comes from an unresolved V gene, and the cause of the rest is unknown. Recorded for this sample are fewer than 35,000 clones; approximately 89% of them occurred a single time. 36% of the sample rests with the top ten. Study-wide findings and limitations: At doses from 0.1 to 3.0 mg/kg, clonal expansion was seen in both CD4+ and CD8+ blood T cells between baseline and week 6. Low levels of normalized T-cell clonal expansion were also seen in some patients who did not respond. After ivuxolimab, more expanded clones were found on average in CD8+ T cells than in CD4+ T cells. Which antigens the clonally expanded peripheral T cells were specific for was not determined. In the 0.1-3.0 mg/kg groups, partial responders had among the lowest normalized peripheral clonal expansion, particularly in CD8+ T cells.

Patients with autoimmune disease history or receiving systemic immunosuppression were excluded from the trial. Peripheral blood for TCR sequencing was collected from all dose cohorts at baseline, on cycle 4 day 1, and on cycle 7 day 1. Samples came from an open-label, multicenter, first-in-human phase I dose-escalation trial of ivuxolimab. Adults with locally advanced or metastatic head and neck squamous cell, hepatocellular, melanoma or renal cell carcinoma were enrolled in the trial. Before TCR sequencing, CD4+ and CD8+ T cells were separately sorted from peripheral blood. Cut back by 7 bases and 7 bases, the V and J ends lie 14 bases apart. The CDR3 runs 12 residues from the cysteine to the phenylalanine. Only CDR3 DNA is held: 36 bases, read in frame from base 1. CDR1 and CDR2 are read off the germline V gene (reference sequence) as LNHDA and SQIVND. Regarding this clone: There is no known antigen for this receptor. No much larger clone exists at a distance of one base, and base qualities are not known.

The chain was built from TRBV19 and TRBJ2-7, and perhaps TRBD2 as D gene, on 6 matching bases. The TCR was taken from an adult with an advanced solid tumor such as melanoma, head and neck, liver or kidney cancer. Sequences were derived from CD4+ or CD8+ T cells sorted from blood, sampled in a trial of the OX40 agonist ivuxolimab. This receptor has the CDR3 CASTPGDGEQYF. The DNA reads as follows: TGTGCCAGTACCCCGGGGGATGGGGAGCAGTACTTC.